The 11 T cell receptor beta chains below were found in one sample sequenced in a study of blood T cell repertoires in COVID-19. Using immunoSEQ multiplex PCR, the repertoire was profiled, and TCRdb retains in-frame clones only, with some absent. The sample gives about 110,000 clones, around 90% of which show up once; approximately 1.2% is in the top ten. Material: peripheral blood. The receptor set was obtained from a woman in her twenties or thirties with acute or convalescent COVID-19.

This chain joins TRBV9 and TRBJ2-7; perhaps TRBD1 as D (6 bases). The germline V gene encodes CDR1 SGDLS and CDR2 YYNGEE. V dropped 4 bases and J dropped 3 bases, with 14 bases sitting between them. This CDR3 spans 14 amino acids. The CDR3 DNA follows: TGTGCCAGCAGCCCGACGGACAGCTACTACGAGCAGTACTTC. It specifies CASSPTDSYYEQYF. Full variable domain (missing parts from reference TRBV9 and TRBJ2-7): DSGVTQTPKHLITATGQRVTLRCSPRSGDLSVYWYQQSLDQGLQFLIQYYNGEERAKGNILERFSAQQFPDLHSELNLSSLELGDSALYFCASSPTDSYYEQYFGPGTRLTVT.

V gene TRBV11-3 combines with J gene TRBJ1-1; unclear D gene. Trimming removed 8 bases from V and 2 bases from J, with 24 bases in between. The CDR3 sequence is 17 residues long. Germline V gene data show CDR1 as SGHNT and CDR2 as YENEEA. In DNA form, the CDR3 reads TGTGCCAGCCCCTTGACGGGAGGTCGAGGGATCAACACTGAAGCTTTCTTT. Translation: CASPLTGGRGINTEAFF.

This chain uses TRBV30 with TRBJ1-2; D is undetermined. This CDR3 has 13 amino acids. The V end lost 0 bases, the J end lost 7 bases, and 12 bases lay between the germline ends. In germline, CDR1 is GTSNPN, CDR2 SVGIG (reference sequence). CDR3 DNA sequence: TGTGCCTGGAGTGTCGCAGGCCCCCTTGGCTACACCTTC. Amino acids: CAWSVAGPLGYTF.

The chain joins TRBV12-3 or TRBV12-4 to TRBJ2-3; the D is unclear. V shed 2 bases and J shed 6 bases, with 9 bases lying between them. There are 13 residues in the CDR3. The CDR3 here is CASSLSRVDTQYF. CDR3 nucleotides: TGTGCCAGCAGTTTAAGCCGAGTGGATACGCAGTATTTT.

This chain uses TRBV2 with TRBJ1-5; 7 nucleotides match TRBD1. Germline V CDR1 and CDR2: SNHLY, FYNNEI. The ends lost 5 bases at V and 4 bases at J; junction bases unmatched: 8. This CDR3 has 15 residues. DNA of the CDR3: TGTGCCAGCAGTACCTCCGGGACAGCAAATCAGCCCCAGCATTTT. This sequence encodes CASSTSGTANQPQHF.

V usage is TRBV28 and J usage is TRBJ2-7; no clear D. CDR1 and CDR2 from the germline V gene are MDHEN and SYDVKM. This CDR3 comprises 11 residues. V shed 3 bases and J shed 5 bases, with 5 bases lying between them. Here the CDR3 DNA reads TGTGCCAGCAGTTTGGGCCACGAGCAGTACTTC. Protein: CASSLGHEQYF. The whole variable domain, remainder taken from reference TRBV28 and TRBJ2-7, is DVKVTQSSRYLVKRTGEKVFLECVQDMDHENMFWYRQDPGLGLRLIYFSYDVKMKEKGDIPEGYSVSREKKERFSLILESASTNQTSMYLCASSLGHEQYFGPGTRLTVT.

The chain recombines TRBV18 with TRBJ1-5; D is unresolved. Germline CDR1 and CDR2: KGHSH and LQKENI. Trimming removed 2 bases at V and 3 bases at J, with 8 bases between. This CDR3 contains 14 residues. The chain's CDR3 is CASSPSGNNQPQHF. CDR3 in DNA: TGTGCCAGCTCACCATCGGGTAACAATCAGCCCCAGCATTTT.

This clone was detected only a few times. The genes are TRBV14 and TRBJ1-2; 7 bases map to TRBD1. CDR1 and CDR2 (germline): SGHDN, FVKESK. V trimming: 2 bases; J trimming: 4 bases; junction bases outside the gene matches: 10. The CDR3 spans 16 residues. CDR3 amino acids: CASSQRQGGLGYGYTF. CDR3 nucleotides: TGTGCCAGCAGCCAACGACAGGGCGGGCTGGGCTATGGCTACACCTTC.

The chain is built from TRBV7-2 and TRBJ1-6, with 7 nucleotides matching TRBD1. This CDR3 comprises 15 residues. Germline CDR1 SGHTA, CDR2 FQGNSA. Losses at the gene ends were 5 bases for V and 3 bases for J; bases not matched to a gene: 4. CDR3 amino acids: CASSGGQFYNSPLHF. CDR3 DNA sequence: TGTGCCAGCAGCGGGGGACAGTTCTATAATTCACCCCTCCACTTT.

The V gene is TRBV5-1, the J gene TRBJ2-7; D remains ambiguous. V was shortened by 0 bases and J by 0 bases, with 10 bases between the two germline ends. CDR3 length equals 15 residues. CDR1 SGHRS and CDR2 YFSETQ come from the germline V gene. The CDR3 sequence is CASSLDSVSSYEQYF. The CDR3 DNA sequence: TGCGCCAGCAGCTTGGACTCGGTTAGCTCCTACGAGCAGTACTTC.

The chain has TRBV21-1 and TRBJ1-6; TRBD1 is the table's D call, not checked against the DNA. TRBV21-1 is deemed a pseudogene. The CDR3 spans 16 residues. CDR3 amino acids: CASSKFEQAYNSPLHF. The CDR3 DNA sequence: TGTGCCAGCAGCAAATTTGAACAAGCCTATAATTCACCCCTCCACTTT.